A selection of T cell receptor beta chains follows, all from one sample in a study of T cells in tuberculosis. Sequencing was performed with immunoSEQ multiplex PCR; in TCRdb, only in-frame clones are kept and a portion is missing. The data hold tens of thousands of clones, with about 95% observed a single time. The sample comprised PBMCs. These receptors all come from a donor aged 5-35 years with latent tuberculosis or without tuberculosis infection. Each CDR3 is given with its conserved first and last residue. A D gene is named only where the DNA matches it firmly. A row's size may be missing; if present it is once, few, many or a size class.

cdr3_aa: CASSEEALSTDTQYF
cdr3_nt: TGTGCCAGCAGTGAAGAAGCACTTAGCACAGATACGCAGTATTTT
cdr3_length: 15
d_call: .
j_call: TRBJ2-3
clone_size: .
v_call: TRBV2

cdr3_aa: CASSPRGRTGSEQYF
cdr3_nt: TGTGCCAGCAGCCCGAGGGGCCGGACAGGGAGCGAGCAGTACTTC
cdr3_length: 15
d_call: TRBD1
j_call: TRBJ2-7
clone_size: few
v_call: TRBV5-4

cdr3_aa: CASRVWEDPSQPQHF
cdr3_nt: TGTGCCAGCAGGGTCTGGGAGGACCCAAGTCAGCCCCAGCATTTT
cdr3_length: 15
d_call: .
j_call: TRBJ1-5
clone_size: .
v_call: TRBV6-5

cdr3_aa: CASSERTGGGETQYF
cdr3_nt: TGTGCCAGCAGCGAACGGACCGGGGGAGGGGAGACCCAGTACTTC
cdr3_length: 15
d_call: TRBD2
j_call: TRBJ2-5
clone_size: .
v_call: TRBV5-4

cdr3_aa: CASRQGVGYGTQYF
cdr3_nt: TGTGCCAGCAGACAGGGTGTAGGCTACGGGACGCAGTATTTT
cdr3_length: 14
d_call: .
j_call: TRBJ2-3
clone_size: .
v_call: TRBV6-5

cdr3_aa: CASSLTGSRGSAQYEQYF
cdr3_nt: TGCGCCAGCAGCTTGACGGGGAGTAGGGGGAGCGCCCAATACGAGCAGTACTTC
cdr3_length: 18
d_call: .
j_call: TRBJ2-7
clone_size: .
v_call: TRBV5-1

cdr3_aa: CASSVDFRANEKLFF
cdr3_nt: TGTGCCAGCAGCGTAGATTTCAGGGCTAATGAAAAACTGTTTTTT
cdr3_length: 15
d_call: .
j_call: TRBJ1-4
clone_size: .
v_call: TRBV9

cdr3_aa: CAISDRDFRGTDTQYF
cdr3_nt: .
cdr3_length: 16
d_call: .
j_call: TRBJ2-3
clone_size: .
v_call: TRBV10-3

cdr3_aa: CASSFRTGDTEAFF
cdr3_nt: TGTGCCAGCAGCTTCAGGACCGGGGACACTGAAGCTTTCTTT
cdr3_length: 14
d_call: .
j_call: TRBJ1-1
clone_size: .
v_call: TRBV11-2

cdr3_aa: CASLDSAYNEQFF
cdr3_nt: TGTGCCAGCCTAGACAGTGCCTACAATGAGCAGTTCTTC
cdr3_length: 13
d_call: .
j_call: TRBJ2-1
clone_size: .
v_call: TRBV28

cdr3_aa: CASSQSAEVSSYNEQFF
cdr3_nt: TGCGCCAGCAGTCAATCGGCGGAGGTGAGTTCCTACAATGAGCAGTTCTTC
cdr3_length: 17
d_call: .
j_call: TRBJ2-1
clone_size: once
v_call: TRBV23-1

cdr3_aa: CASSLERSTDTQYF
cdr3_nt: TGTGCCAGCAGCTTAGAGAGGAGTACAGATACGCAGTATTTT
cdr3_length: 14
d_call: .
j_call: TRBJ2-3
clone_size: .
v_call: TRBV7-9

cdr3_aa: CASSQFLSIRGGRANEKLFF
cdr3_nt: TGCGCCAGCAGCCAGTTTTTGTCCATACGGGGGGGTCGGGCTAATGAAAAACTGTTTTTT
cdr3_length: 20
d_call: .
j_call: TRBJ1-4
clone_size: .
v_call: TRBV4-1

cdr3_aa: CASSLRRSNTGELFF
cdr3_nt: TGTGCCAGCAGCTTACGGCGGTCGAACACCGGGGAGCTGTTTTTT
cdr3_length: 15
d_call: .
j_call: TRBJ2-2
clone_size: .
v_call: TRBV5-6

cdr3_aa: CASSLPGLQNTEAFF
cdr3_nt: TGTGCCAGCAGTCTACCGGGACTACAGAACACTGAAGCTTTCTTT
cdr3_length: 15
d_call: .
j_call: TRBJ1-1
clone_size: .
v_call: TRBV27

cdr3_aa: CASSQIDLVPSSYEQYF
cdr3_nt: TGCGCCAGCAGCCAAATCGACTTAGTTCCCAGCTCCTACGAGCAGTACTTC
cdr3_length: 17
d_call: .
j_call: TRBJ2-7
clone_size: .
v_call: TRBV4-1

cdr3_aa: CASSLRQTVLNTEAFF
cdr3_nt: TGTGCCAGCAGTTTACGACAGACCGTCCTGAACACTGAAGCTTTCTTT
cdr3_length: 16
d_call: .
j_call: TRBJ1-1
clone_size: few
v_call: TRBV6-5

cdr3_aa: CASSPVGVWETQYF
cdr3_nt: TGTGCCAGCAGCCCCGTCGGGGTGTGGGAGACCCAGTACTTC
cdr3_length: 14
d_call: .
j_call: TRBJ2-5
clone_size: .
v_call: TRBV14

cdr3_aa: CASSERGSGANVLTF
cdr3_nt: TGTGCCAGCAGTGAACGGGGATCGGGGGCCAACGTCCTGACTTTC
cdr3_length: 15
d_call: .
j_call: TRBJ2-6
clone_size: .
v_call: TRBV2

cdr3_aa: CSNNEAAVETF
cdr3_nt: TGCAGCAACAACGAGGCCGCGGTGGAGACCTTC
cdr3_length: 11
d_call: .
j_call: TRBJ1-2
clone_size: .
v_call: TRBV29-1

cdr3_aa: CASGQFQGGTDTQYF
cdr3_nt: TGTGCTAGTGGTCAATTTCAGGGTGGAACAGATACGCAGTATTTT
cdr3_length: 15
d_call: .
j_call: TRBJ2-3
clone_size: .
v_call: TRBV12-5

cdr3_aa: CASSPPFGQGSNTEAFF
cdr3_nt: TGTGCCAGCTCACCACCGTTCGGACAGGGTTCGAACACTGAAGCTTTCTTT
cdr3_length: 17
d_call: TRBD1
j_call: TRBJ1-1
clone_size: .
v_call: TRBV18

cdr3_aa: CASNGLAGGQTYNEQFF
cdr3_nt: TGCGCCAGCAACGGACTAGCGGGAGGCCAAACCTACAATGAGCAGTTCTTC
cdr3_length: 17
d_call: TRBD2
j_call: TRBJ2-1
clone_size: .
v_call: TRBV5-1

cdr3_aa: CASSYSTNYYGYTF
cdr3_nt: TGTGCCAGCAGTTACTCGACTAACTACTATGGCTACACCTTC
cdr3_length: 14
d_call: .
j_call: TRBJ1-2
clone_size: .
v_call: TRBV6-5

cdr3_aa: CASSLSSLDEQYF
cdr3_nt: TGTGCCAGCTCCCTATCGTCCCTCGACGAGCAGTACTTC
cdr3_length: 13
d_call: .
j_call: TRBJ2-7
clone_size: few
v_call: TRBV7-3

cdr3_aa: CASSSDREGDYGYTF
cdr3_nt: TGTGCCAGCAGCTCTGACAGGGAAGGTGACTATGGCTACACCTTC
cdr3_length: 15
d_call: TRBD1
j_call: TRBJ1-2
clone_size: .
v_call: TRBV5-6

cdr3_aa: CASSVAGTPTNEKLFF
cdr3_nt: TGTGCCAGCAGCGTAGCTGGGACTCCAACTAATGAAAAACTGTTTTTT
cdr3_length: 16
d_call: .
j_call: TRBJ1-4
clone_size: .
v_call: TRBV9

cdr3_aa: CASSFNRGQVPSTEAFF
cdr3_nt: TGTGCCAGCAGCTTTAATCGCGGGCAAGTCCCCAGCACTGAAGCTTTCTTT
cdr3_length: 17
d_call: .
j_call: TRBJ1-1
clone_size: .
v_call: TRBV7-8

cdr3_aa: CASSPGTYTEAFF
cdr3_nt: TGTGCCAGCAGTCCGGGGACATACACTGAAGCTTTCTTT
cdr3_length: 13
d_call: .
j_call: TRBJ1-1
clone_size: .
v_call: TRBV6-5

cdr3_aa: CASSAVLGYNEQFF
cdr3_nt: TGTGCCAGCAGCGCCGTACTCGGGTACAATGAGCAGTTCTTC
cdr3_length: 14
d_call: .
j_call: TRBJ2-1
clone_size: .
v_call: TRBV7-9

cdr3_aa: CASRGPQGLNTGYTF
cdr3_nt: TGTGCCAGCAGGGGACCACAGGGGCTCAATACGGGCTACACCTTC
cdr3_length: 15
d_call: TRBD1
j_call: TRBJ1-2
clone_size: .
v_call: TRBV11-2

cdr3_aa: CASSYFRGTEAFF
cdr3_nt: TGTGCCAGCAGTTACTTCCGGGGAACTGAAGCTTTCTTT
cdr3_length: 13
d_call: .
j_call: TRBJ1-1
clone_size: .
v_call: TRBV6-5

cdr3_aa: CAITARVGTGELFF
cdr3_nt: TGTGCCATCACGGCGAGGGTGGGCACCGGGGAGCTGTTTTTT
cdr3_length: 14
d_call: .
j_call: TRBJ2-2
clone_size: .
v_call: TRBV10-3

cdr3_aa: CASSYYRGHTGELFF
cdr3_nt: TGCGCCAGCAGCTATTACAGGGGGCACACCGGGGAGCTGTTTTTT
cdr3_length: 15
d_call: TRBD1
j_call: TRBJ2-2
clone_size: .
v_call: TRBV5-1

cdr3_aa: CASSWDRGNEKLFF
cdr3_nt: TGTGCCAGCAGCTGGGACAGGGGTAACGAAAAACTGTTTTTT
cdr3_length: 14
d_call: TRBD1
j_call: TRBJ1-4
clone_size: .
v_call: TRBV7-9

cdr3_aa: CASSGLAGEQYF
cdr3_nt: TGTGCCAGCAGTGGACTAGCTGGGGAGCAGTACTTC
cdr3_length: 12
d_call: TRBD2
j_call: TRBJ2-7
clone_size: .
v_call: TRBV6-1

cdr3_aa: CASSRGTSGRLREQFF
cdr3_nt: TGTGCCAGCAGCAGAGGGACTAGCGGGAGGCTCCGGGAGCAGTTCTTC
cdr3_length: 16
d_call: TRBD2
j_call: TRBJ2-1
clone_size: .
v_call: TRBV5-4

cdr3_aa: CASSLDMRYQPQHF
cdr3_nt: TGTGCCAGCAGCTTAGATATGCGCTATCAGCCCCAGCATTTT
cdr3_length: 14
d_call: .
j_call: TRBJ1-5
clone_size: .
v_call: TRBV11-2

cdr3_aa: CASSSTGGWDYGYTF
cdr3_nt: TGTGCCAGCAGCTCCACAGGGGGTTGGGACTATGGCTACACCTTC
cdr3_length: 15
d_call: TRBD1
j_call: TRBJ1-2
clone_size: .
v_call: TRBV11-2

cdr3_aa: CASSQEGGDTQYF
cdr3_nt: TGCGCCAGCAGCCAAGAGGGGGGGGATACGCAGTATTTT
cdr3_length: 13
d_call: TRBD2
j_call: TRBJ2-3
clone_size: .
v_call: TRBV4-1

cdr3_aa: CASSPTGSNEKLFF
cdr3_nt: TGTGCCAGCTCACCTACAGGATCGAATGAAAAACTGTTTTTT
cdr3_length: 14
d_call: .
j_call: TRBJ1-4
clone_size: .
v_call: TRBV18

cdr3_aa: CASRSGQGKTGYTF
cdr3_nt: TGTGCCAGCAGATCAGGACAGGGGAAAACGGGCTACACCTTC
cdr3_length: 14
d_call: TRBD1
j_call: TRBJ1-2
clone_size: .
v_call: TRBV11-2

cdr3_aa: CASSLHLKTSGMIADTQYF
cdr3_nt: TGTGCCAGCAGTTTACACCTAAAGACTAGCGGGATGATAGCGGATACGCAGTATTTT
cdr3_length: 19
d_call: TRBD2
j_call: TRBJ2-3
clone_size: once
v_call: TRBV27

cdr3_aa: CASSFPWAGVTDTQYF
cdr3_nt: TGTGCCAGCAGCTTCCCCTGGGCGGGAGTAACAGATACGCAGTATTTT
cdr3_length: 16
d_call: TRBD2
j_call: TRBJ2-3
clone_size: .
v_call: TRBV5-8